This is a list of T cell receptor beta chains from one sample in a study of blood T cell repertoires in COVID-19. Using immunoSEQ multiplex PCR, the repertoire was profiled, and TCRdb retains in-frame clones only, with some absent. There are about 180,000 clones in the sample; more than 65% occur only once, and 5.6% lies in the top ten. Sample: PBMCs or T cells enriched from blood (not recorded which). The origin of the receptors is a woman in her thirties or forties with acute COVID-19. CDR3s include the opening cysteine and the closing phenylalanine or tryptophan. A D gene is named only where the DNA matches it firmly. Some rows have no size entry. The others give once, few or many, or a class for an expanded clone.

D gene | clone size | J gene | V gene | CDR3 protein | CDR3 DNA
TRBD1 | once | TRBJ1-2 | TRBV6-5 | CASSLQGTNYGYTF | TGTGCCAGCAGCTTACAGGGGACCAACTATGGCTACACCTTC
NA | NA | TRBJ1-6 | TRBV5-1 | CASSLSSVDSPLHF | TGCGCCAGCAGCTTGAGTTCGGTGGATTCACCCCTCCACTTT
NA | NA | TRBJ1-1 | TRBV5-1 | CASSLVQMNTEAFF | TGCGCCAGCAGCTTGGTTCAGATGAACACTGAAGCTTTCTTT
NA | few | TRBJ1-6 | TRBV7-3 | CASSLSGSSSPLHF | TGTGCCAGCAGCTTGTCAGGGTCAAGTTCACCCCTCCACTTT
TRBD2 | NA | TRBJ2-5 | TRBV20-1 | CSASRREGLSETQYF | TGCAGTGCTAGTCGTCGGGAGGGGTTGTCAGAGACCCAGTACTTC
TRBD1 | NA | TRBJ2-2 | TRBV19 | CASSRRMPGQGGTGELFF | TGTGCCAGTAGTCGCAGGATGCCGGGACAGGGCGGAACCGGGGAGCTGTTTTTT
NA | NA | TRBJ2-1 | TRBV5-4 | CASSLGSVSYNEQFF | TGTGCCAGCAGCTTGGGGAGCGTTTCTTACAATGAGCAGTTCTTC
TRBD2 | NA | TRBJ2-7 | TRBV6-5 | CASRGERENLYEQYF | TGTGCCAGCAGGGGGGAGCGGGAAAACCTCTACGAGCAGTACTTC
NA | NA | TRBJ1-4 | TRBV4-1 | CASRSGATNEKLFF | TGCGCCAGCCGTTCCGGAGCAACTAATGAAAAACTGTTTTTT
TRBD1 | NA | TRBJ2-6 | TRBV18 | CASSPLIGQGASGANVLTF | TGTGCCAGCTCACCACTGATCGGACAGGGGGCTTCTGGGGCCAACGTCCTGACTTTC
TRBD1 | NA | TRBJ1-2 | TRBV25-1 | CASSEYVAGGGYTF | TGTGCCAGCAGTGAATATGTGGCAGGGGGTGGCTACACCTTC
NA | NA | TRBJ1-2 | TRBV12-3/TRBV12-4 | CASSLALVYGYTF | TGTGCCAGCAGTTTAGCGCTAGTCTATGGCTACACCTTC
TRBD1 | NA | TRBJ1-4 | TRBV9 | CASSANRGSGTHEKLFF | TGTGCCAGCAGCGCGAACAGGGGCTCGGGTACTCATGAAAAACTGTTTTTT
NA | NA | TRBJ1-1 | TRBV2 | CASSEVGPHRAFF | TGTGCCAGCAGTGAAGTGGGGCCCCACCGAGCTTTCTTT
TRBD1 | few | TRBJ1-1 | TRBV19 | CASRVQGEAFF | TGTGCCAGTAGAGTACAGGGGGAAGCTTTCTTT
NA | NA | TRBJ2-2 | TRBV30 | CAWSVPFAGYTGELFF | TGTGCCTGGAGTGTACCGTTTGCGGGATACACCGGGGAGCTGTTTTTT
TRBD1 | NA | TRBJ1-3 | TRBV5-1 | CASSPGQGGDTIYF | TGCGCCAGCAGCCCCGGACAGGGAGGCGACACCATATATTTT
TRBD2 | NA | TRBJ2-3 | TRBV7-8 | CASSPRTSGTGYF | TGTGCCAGCAGCCCCCGGACTAGCGGGACCGGGTATTTT
NA | NA | TRBJ1-2 | TRBV29-1 | CSVGQDGYTF | TGCAGCGTTGGTCAGGATGGCTACACCTTC
NA | NA | TRBJ2-1 | TRBV3-1/TRBV3-2 | CASSQVGLANYNEQFF | TGTGCCAGCAGCCAAGTAGGGCTAGCGAACTACAATGAGCAGTTCTTC
TRBD2 | NA | TRBJ2-3 | TRBV4-2 | CASSQERASGTSTDTQYF | TGTGCCAGCAGCCAAGAGAGGGCTAGCGGAACTAGCACAGATACGCAGTATTTT
NA | NA | TRBJ2-7 | TRBV2 | CASSLLQTENYEQYF | TGTGCCAGCAGTCTATTGCAGACAGAAAATTACGAGCAGTACTTC
NA | NA | TRBJ2-3 | TRBV11-1 | CASSQDGTDTQYF | TGTGCCAGCAGCCAGGATGGCACAGATACGCAGTATTTT
TRBD2 | NA | TRBJ2-1 | TRBV19 | CANRTELAGFPGEYNEQFF | TGTGCCAATCGTACAGAGCTAGCGGGTTTTCCTGGGGAGTACAATGAGCAGTTCTTC
TRBD1 | NA | TRBJ1-6 | TRBV7-3 | CASSLFYLGQGAWDSPLHF | TGTGCCAGCAGCTTATTTTATTTGGGACAGGGGGCTTGGGATTCACCCCTCCACTTT
TRBD1 | NA | TRBJ2-7 | TRBV19 | CASSGTGISYEQYF | TGTGCCAGTAGCGGGACAGGGATTAGCTACGAGCAGTACTTC
NA | NA | TRBJ2-5 | TRBV18 | CASSPPRGHFETQYF | TGTGCCAGCTCACCCCCCCGCGGGCATTTCGAGACCCAGTACTTC
NA | NA | TRBJ2-2 | TRBV5-1 | CASSLVRGANTGELFF | TGCGCCAGCAGCTTGGTTCGGGGAGCAAACACCGGGGAGCTGTTTTTT
TRBD1 | NA | TRBJ1-1 | TRBV2 | CASSARTGGVRNTEAFF | TGTGCCAGCAGTGCCCGGACAGGGGGCGTTAGAAACACTGAAGCTTTCTTT
TRBD1 | NA | TRBJ2-1 | TRBV7-2 | CASSLRDRVYNEQFF | TGTGCCAGCAGCTTAAGGGACAGGGTCTACAATGAGCAGTTCTTC
NA | NA | TRBJ2-6 | TRBV6-5 | CASRSGVSGANVLTF | TGTGCCAGCAGATCAGGTGTCTCTGGGGCCAACGTCCTGACTTTC
NA | NA | TRBJ1-1 | TRBV5-1 | CASSLVPGSLNTEAFF | TGCGCCAGCAGCTTGGTTCCAGGGTCTTTGAACACTGAAGCTTTCTTT
NA | NA | TRBJ2-1 | TRBV4-2 | CASSQDIARNEQFF | TGTGCCAGCAGCCAAGACATAGCGCGCAATGAGCAGTTCTTC
NA | NA | TRBJ2-3 | TRBV15 | CATSREGLGTDTQYF | TGTGCCACCAGCAGAGAGGGGCTAGGCACAGATACGCAGTATTTT
TRBD2 | NA | TRBJ2-3 | TRBV7-3 | CASSLTPIAGLTDTQYF | TGTGCCAGCAGCTTAACTCCCATAGCGGGACTTACAGATACGCAGTATTTT
NA | NA | TRBJ2-1 | TRBV9 | CASTVDSAGWNEQFF | TGTGCCAGCACTGTAGACTCAGCGGGCTGGAATGAGCAGTTCTTC
NA | few | TRBJ2-7 | TRBV5-1 | CASSLGQSGIEQYF | TGCGCCAGCAGCTTGGGTCAGTCCGGGATCGAGCAGTACTTC
NA | NA | TRBJ1-5 | TRBV5-5 | CASSLEGHSNQPQHF | TGTGCCAGCAGCTTGGAAGGACATAGCAATCAGCCCCAGCATTTT
TRBD1 | NA | TRBJ2-7 | TRBV5-6 | CASSLGSTGHPYEQYF | TGTGCCAGCAGCTTGGGGTCGACAGGGCATCCCTACGAGCAGTACTTC
NA | NA | TRBJ2-3 | TRBV6-5 | CASSLRGGWGTDTQYF | TGTGCCAGCAGTTTGAGGGGGGGTTGGGGCACAGATACGCAGTATTTT
TRBD2 | NA | TRBJ2-1 | TRBV10-3 | CAIRGLAEGNEQFF | TGTGCCATCAGGGGACTAGCGGAGGGGAATGAGCAGTTCTTC
TRBD1 | NA | TRBJ1-2 | TRBV11-2 | CASSYGTGYGYTF | TGTGCCAGCAGCTACGGGACAGGGTATGGCTACACCTTC
NA | NA | TRBJ2-2 | TRBV10-3 | CAISGADFSNTGELFF | TGTGCCATCAGTGGGGCGGACTTTTCTAACACCGGGGAGCTGTTTTTT
NA | NA | TRBJ1-5 | TRBV19 | CASTLGGNLNQPQHF | TGTGCCAGTACATTGGGGGGGAACTTGAATCAGCCCCAGCATTTT
TRBD1 | NA | TRBJ2-4 | TRBV19 | CASKGQGKNIQYF | TGTGCCAGTAAGGGACAGGGGAAAAACATTCAGTACTTC
TRBD1 | NA | TRBJ1-2 | TRBV27 | CASSLKRDRDDGYTF | TGTGCCAGCAGTTTAAAAAGGGACAGAGACGATGGCTACACCTTC
TRBD1 | NA | TRBJ1-1 | TRBV2 | CASSVLDRGPTEAFF | TGTGCCAGCAGTGTACTCGACAGGGGCCCCACTGAAGCTTTCTTT
TRBD1 | NA | TRBJ1-2 | TRBV5-6 | CASSWAGDRVDRGYTF | TGTGCCAGCAGCTGGGCCGGGGACAGGGTCGATCGGGGCTACACCTTC
NA | NA | TRBJ1-2 | TRBV2 | CASSTRDYGYTF | TGTGCCAGCAGCACCAGGGACTATGGCTACACCTTC
NA | NA | TRBJ2-2 | TRBV9 | CASSVDEVVTGELFF | TGTGCCAGCAGCGTAGACGAGGTAGTAACCGGGGAGCTGTTTTTT
NA | NA | TRBJ2-1 | TRBV21-1 | CASSRPRREGGYNEQFF | TGTGCCAGCAGCCGACCCCGGCGGGAGGGGGGGTACAATGAGCAGTTCTTC